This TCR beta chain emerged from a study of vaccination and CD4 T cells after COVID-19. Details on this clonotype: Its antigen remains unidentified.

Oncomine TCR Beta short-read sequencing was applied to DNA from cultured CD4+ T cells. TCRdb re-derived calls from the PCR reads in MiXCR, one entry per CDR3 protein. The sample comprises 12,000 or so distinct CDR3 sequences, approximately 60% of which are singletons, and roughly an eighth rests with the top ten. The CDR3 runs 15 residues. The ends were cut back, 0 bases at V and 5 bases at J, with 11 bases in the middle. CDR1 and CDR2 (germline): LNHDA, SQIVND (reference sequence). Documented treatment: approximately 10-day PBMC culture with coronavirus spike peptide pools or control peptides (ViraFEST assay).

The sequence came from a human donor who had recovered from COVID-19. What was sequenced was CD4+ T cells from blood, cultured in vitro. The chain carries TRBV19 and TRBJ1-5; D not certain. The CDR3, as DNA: TGTGCCAGTAGTATAGACTCAGCAAGGTATCAGCCCCAGCATTTT. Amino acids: CASSIDSARYQPQHF.